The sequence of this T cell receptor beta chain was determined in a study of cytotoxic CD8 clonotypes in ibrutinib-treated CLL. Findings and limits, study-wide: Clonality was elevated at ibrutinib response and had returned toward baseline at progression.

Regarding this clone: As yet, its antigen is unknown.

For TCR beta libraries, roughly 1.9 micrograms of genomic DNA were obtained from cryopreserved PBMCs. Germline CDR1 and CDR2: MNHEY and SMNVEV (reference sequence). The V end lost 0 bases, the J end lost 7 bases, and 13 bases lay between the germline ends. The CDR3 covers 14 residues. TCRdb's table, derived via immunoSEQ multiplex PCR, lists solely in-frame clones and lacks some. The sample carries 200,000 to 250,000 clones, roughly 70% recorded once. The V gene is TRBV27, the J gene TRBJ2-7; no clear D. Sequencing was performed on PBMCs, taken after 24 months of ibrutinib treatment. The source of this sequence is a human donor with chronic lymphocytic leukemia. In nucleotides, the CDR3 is TGTGCCAGCAGTTTATCCCCCTTCGCGCGGGAGCAGTACTTC. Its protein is CASSLSPFAREQYF.